The next 9 T cell receptor beta chains were all read from a single sample in a study of T cells in Graves' hyperthyroidism and ophthalmopathy. Amplification targeted TCR beta CDR3 regions from RNA transcripts. HTBI primers were employed in a first-round RT-PCR of the TCR CDR3. TCRdb used MiXCR to reprocess the multiplex PCR reads, holding one entry per CDR3 protein. The table shows about 760,000 distinct CDR3 sequences, with 30% to 40% occurring only once. The sequenced sample consisted of blood. Source of these receptors: a woman aged 40 to 49 with Graves' hyperthyroidism.

The rearrangement joins TRBV7-2 to TRBJ2-2; no definite D call. Germline lookup yields CDR1 SGHTA and CDR2 FQGNSA. The CDR3 consists of 13 residues. V lost 6 bases and J 4 bases, leaving 9 bases between the germline ends. Here the CDR3 reads CASSPYITGELFF. The DNA of the CDR3 is TGTGCCAGCAGTCCGTACATCACCGGGGAGCTGTTTTTT.

The chain couples TRBV6-5 to TRBJ2-5; perhaps TRBD1 as D (5 bases). Trimming stripped 6 bases from V and 0 bases from J, with 14 bases between. From germline, CDR1 is MNHEY and CDR2 SVGAGI. The CDR3 covers 15 residues. This CDR3 is CASSDSDTYQETQYF. CDR3 in DNA: TGTGCCAGCAGCGACAGTGATACGTACCAAGAGACCCAGTACTTC.

The chain is built from TRBV25-1 and TRBJ1-1; D is possibly TRBD1 (5 bases). With 8 bases removed from V and 0 bases from J, the gap between germline ends came to 19 bases. CDR3 length equals 16 residues. In germline, CDR1 is MGHDK, CDR2 SYGVNS. CDR3 residues: CASSPVLAGLNTEAFF. CDR3 nucleotides: TGTGCCAGCTCACCAGTACTGGCAGGGCTGAACACTGAAGCTTTCTTT.

The CDR3 sequence: CASSQAGRVGYTF. The CDR3 nucleotides read TGTGCCAGCAGCCAAGCGGGCAGGGTGGGCTACACCTTC. This sequence joins TRBV4-2 and TRBJ1-2, with a tentative D call TRBD1 (5 bases). Germline V gene lookup returns CDR1 LGHNA and CDR2 YNFKEQ. The CDR3 contains 13 residues. The V end lost 1 base, the J end lost 8 bases, and 11 bases lay between the germline ends.

The V call is TRBV10-1, the J call TRBJ2-7, with TRBD1 identical over 7 bases. The CDR3 is 15 residues long. Trimming cost V 0 bases and J 6 bases; bases outside gene matches: 8. From germline, CDR1 is WNHNN and CDR2 SYGVQD (reference sequence). This CDR3 reads CASSESGQSRGEQYF. The CDR3 DNA follows: TGCGCCAGCAGTGAGTCGGGACAGAGCCGGGGCGAGCAGTACTTC.

This clonotype was seen only a few times. This chain's CDR3 is CASSQGTGNEETQYF. The CDR3 DNA follows: TGCGCCAGCAGCCAAGGGACAGGGAATGAAGAGACCCAGTACTTC. The chain combines TRBV4-3 with TRBJ2-5, with 8 bases identical to TRBD1. Germline V gene sequence: CDR1 LGHNA, CDR2 YSLEER. Unmatched junction bases numbered 4, after V lost 1 base and J lost 3 bases. This CDR3 spans 15 amino acids.

V usage is TRBV19 and J usage is TRBJ2-3; weak D call: TRBD1 (6 bases). CDR3 length equals 16 residues. V lost 6 bases to trimming and J lost 11 bases, with 27 bases between them. Germline V gene data show CDR1 as LNHDA and CDR2 as SQIVND (reference sequence). The CDR3 spells CASRPVSTGPNSGQYF. CDR3 bases: TGTGCCAGTAGACCCGTTTCAACAGGGCCTAATAGTGGGCAGTATTTT.

This chain uses TRBV6-1 with TRBJ1-5; D not resolved. V lost 6 bases and J 4 bases, leaving 13 bases between the germline ends. The CDR3 runs to 14 residues. CDR1 MNHNS and CDR2 SASEGT come from the germline V gene. The CDR3, as DNA: TGTGCCAGCAGCCGGGCCCTTTGGAATCAGCCCCAGCATTTT. It is translated as CASSRALWNQPQHF.

The V and J genes are TRBV10-2 and TRBJ1-3; D not certain. V was pared by 4 bases and J by 0 bases, with 13 bases between. CDR1 is WSHSY and CDR2 is SAAADI in the germline V gene. This CDR3 is 16 amino acids long. CDR3 in DNA: TGCGCCAGCAGTGGGAGAGGTCACAACTCTGGAAACACCATATATTTT. Protein: CASSGRGHNSGNTIYF.